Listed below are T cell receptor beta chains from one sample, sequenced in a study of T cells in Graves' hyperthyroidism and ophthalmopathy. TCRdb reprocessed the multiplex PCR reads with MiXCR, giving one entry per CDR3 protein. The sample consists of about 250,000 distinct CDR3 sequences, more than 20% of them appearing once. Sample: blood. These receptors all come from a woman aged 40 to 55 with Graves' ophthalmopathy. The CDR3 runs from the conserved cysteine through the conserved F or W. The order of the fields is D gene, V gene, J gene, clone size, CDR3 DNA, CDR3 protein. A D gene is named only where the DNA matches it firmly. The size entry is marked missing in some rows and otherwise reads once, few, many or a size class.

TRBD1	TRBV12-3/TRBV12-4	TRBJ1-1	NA	TGTGCCAGCAGCGATCCGGGACAGGGAAACACTGAAGCTTTCTTT	CASSDPGQGNTEAFF
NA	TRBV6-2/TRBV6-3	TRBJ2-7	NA	TGTGCCAGCAGCCTCCGGGACATGAGCTCCTACGAGCAGTACTTC	CASSLRDMSSYEQYF
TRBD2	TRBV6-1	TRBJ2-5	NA	TGTGCCAGCAGTGGGACTAGCGGAACCCAAGAGACCCAGTACTTC	CASSGTSGTQETQYF
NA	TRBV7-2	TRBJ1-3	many	TGTGCCAGCAGCTTAGTCGGGCACTCTGGAAACACCATATATTTT	CASSLVGHSGNTIYF
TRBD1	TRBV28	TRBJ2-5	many	TGTGCCAGCAGCCCTCCGGGACAGGGGAGGGAGACCCAGTACTTC	CASSPPGQGRETQYF
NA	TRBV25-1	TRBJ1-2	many	TGTGCCAGCAGTGGGGGGGGAAACTATGGCTACACCTTC	CASSGGGNYGYTF
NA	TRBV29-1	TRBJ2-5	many	TGCAGCGTTGATCCCTCAGGGTTGGGGACCCAGTACTTC	CSVDPSGLGTQYF
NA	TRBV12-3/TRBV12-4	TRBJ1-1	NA	TGTGCCAGCAGTTTAACCCGACGGCCAAGTCTGGCTTTCTTT	CASSLTRRPSLAFF
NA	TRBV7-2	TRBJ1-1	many	TGTGCCAGCAGCTTATATCCGGACACTGAAGCTTTCTTT	CASSLYPDTEAFF
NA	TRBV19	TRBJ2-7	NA	TGTGCCAGTAGTGTAAACAGCCCAACGAACAACGAGCAGTACTTC	CASSVNSPTNNEQYF
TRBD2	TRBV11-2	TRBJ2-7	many	TGTGCCAGCAGCCTACAGCGTGGGGAGGGCCCCTACGAGCAGTACTTC	CASSLQRGEGPYEQYF
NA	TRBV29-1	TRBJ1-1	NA	TGCAGCGTTGAAGTCAGGGCCGAGGCAGGGCTTTATACGGCTTTCTTT	CSVEVRAEAGLYTAFF
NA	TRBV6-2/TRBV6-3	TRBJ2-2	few	TGTGCCAGCAGTTACTCGATGCGTCTCGGGAGAACCACCGGGGAGCTGTTTTTT	CASSYSMRLGRTTGELFF
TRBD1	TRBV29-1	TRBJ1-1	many	TGCAGCGTTGAAGATCCCGGGACAGGGCCTGAAGCTTTCTTT	CSVEDPGTGPEAFF
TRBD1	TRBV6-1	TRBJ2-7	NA	TGTGCCAGCAGTGAAAAGGGGGCGTGGGACGAGCAGTACTTC	CASSEKGAWDEQYF
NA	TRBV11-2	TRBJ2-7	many	TGTGCCAGCAGCTTAGTTGGGGCTACCTACGAGCAGTACTTC	CASSLVGATYEQYF
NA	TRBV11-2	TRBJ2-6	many	TGTGCCAGCAGCTTATCATCTGGGATCGGTGTTTCTGGGGCCAACGTCCTGACTTTC	CASSLSSGIGVSGANVLTF
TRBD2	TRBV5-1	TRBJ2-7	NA	TGCGCCAGCAGCGTCGAGGCGGGAGGATGGGAGCAGTACTTC	CASSVEAGGWEQYF
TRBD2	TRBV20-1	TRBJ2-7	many	TGCAGTGCTGAAGCGGGAGGGAGGGAGCAGTACTTC	CSAEAGGREQYF
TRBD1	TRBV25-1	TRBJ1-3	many	TGTGCCACCGACAGGGGGCTCAACTCTGGAAACACCATATATTTT	CATDRGLNSGNTIYF
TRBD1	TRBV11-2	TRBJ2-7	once	TGTGCCAGCAGGGGGACAGCCTACTACGAGCAGTACTTC	CASRGTAYYEQYF
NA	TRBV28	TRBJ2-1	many	TGTGCCAGCAACGAAGGCGTCGGCGCCTACAATGAGCAGTTCTTC	CASNEGVGAYNEQFF
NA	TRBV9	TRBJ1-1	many	TGTGCCAGCAGCGTAGTGAAGGGTGAAGCTTTCTTT	CASSVVKGEAFF
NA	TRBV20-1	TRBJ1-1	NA	TGCAGTGCTCCGTGGACAGACGAGAACACTGAAGCTTTCTTT	CSAPWTDENTEAFF
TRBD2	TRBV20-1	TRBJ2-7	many	TGCAGTGCGGACAACCAAGAACTAGCGCGGGGGGCTAGGCAGTACTTC	CSADNQELARGARQYF
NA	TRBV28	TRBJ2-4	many	TGTGCCAGCAGTGCTGGGGACAAACTAGCCAAAAACATTCAGTACTTC	CASSAGDKLAKNIQYF
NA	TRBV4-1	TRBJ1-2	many	TGCGCCAGCAGCCGGGGTTATGGCTACACCTTC	CASSRGYGYTF
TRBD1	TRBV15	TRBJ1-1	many	TGTGCCACCAGCAGAGACCTGGACAGGGGAAGGGGCACTGAAGCTTTCTTT	CATSRDLDRGRGTEAFF
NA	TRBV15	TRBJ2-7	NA	TGTGCCACCAGCAGAGGGGCTCAAGCAATTGGCGAGCAGTACTTC	CATSRGAQAIGEQYF
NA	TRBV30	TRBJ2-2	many	TGTGCCTGGATGAACACCGGGGAGCTGTTTTTT	CAWMNTGELFF
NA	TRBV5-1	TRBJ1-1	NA	TGCGCCAGCAGCTTGGTTGGAGGGGACCTGAACACTGAAGCTTTCTTT	CASSLVGGDLNTEAFF
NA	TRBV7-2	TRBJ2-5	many	TGTGCCAGCAGCTTAGTAAGCGAGGTCCAGTACTTC	CASSLVSEVQYF
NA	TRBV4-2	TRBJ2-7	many	TGTGCCAGCAGCCGGAAACTAGCACCTGACTCCTACGAGCAGTACTTC	CASSRKLAPDSYEQYF
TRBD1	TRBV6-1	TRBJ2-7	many	TGTGCCAGCAGTGTTCTTGGGACAGGCTACGAGCAGTACTTC	CASSVLGTGYEQYF
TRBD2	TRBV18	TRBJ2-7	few	TGTGCCAGCTCACCACCTAGCGGGGCCTCCTACGAGCAGTACTTC	CASSPPSGASYEQYF
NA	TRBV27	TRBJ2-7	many	TGTGCCAGCAGGGCCTATGGGGCGTCCTTAGGGGGGTCCCCCTACGAGCAGTACTTC	CASRAYGASLGGSPYEQYF
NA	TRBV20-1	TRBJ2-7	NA	TGCAGTGCTAGCGGCCCCCCGGGTAGCGGCTACGAGCAGTACTTC	CSASGPPGSGYEQYF
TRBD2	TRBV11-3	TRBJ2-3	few	TGTGCCAGCAGCTCACGTGGGACTAGCGGCACAGATACGCAGTATTTT	CASSSRGTSGTDTQYF
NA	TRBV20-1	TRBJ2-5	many	TGCAGTGCTAGGAAGGGAAAACAAGAGACCCAGTACTTC	CSARKGKQETQYF
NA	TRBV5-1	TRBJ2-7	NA	TGCGCCAGCAGCTCCTGGGGATGGGAGGCCGAGCAGTACTTC	CASSSWGWEAEQYF
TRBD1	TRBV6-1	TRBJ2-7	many	TGTGCCAGCAGCGATGCCGGGAACAGGGGTTACGAGCAGTACTTC	CASSDAGNRGYEQYF
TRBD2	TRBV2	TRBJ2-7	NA	TGTGCCAGCATGGGACTAGCGGGAACACACGAGCAGTACTTC	CASMGLAGTHEQYF
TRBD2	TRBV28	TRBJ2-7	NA	TGTGCCAGCAGGCAAGCGGGAGGGCAGTACTTC	CASRQAGGQYF
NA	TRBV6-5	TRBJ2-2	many	TGTGCCACACCGGGACGGCACACCGGGGAGCTGTTTTTT	CATPGRHTGELFF
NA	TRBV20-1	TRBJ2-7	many	TGCAGTGCTAGGGCCACAGGGAACCTCTACGAGCAGTACTTC	CSARATGNLYEQYF
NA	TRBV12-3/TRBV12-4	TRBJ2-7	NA	TGTGCCAGCAGTTTAGCGGGGGCTGGAAGGGAGCAGTACTTC	CASSLAGAGREQYF
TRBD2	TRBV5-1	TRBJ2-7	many	TGCGCCAGCAGAGAACTAGCGGGCAACTACGAGCAGTACTTC	CASRELAGNYEQYF
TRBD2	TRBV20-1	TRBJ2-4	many	TGCAGTGCCGCCTCGGGACTAGCGGATCGAACAAACATTCAGTACTTC	CSAASGLADRTNIQYF
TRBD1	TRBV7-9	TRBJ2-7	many	TGTGCCAGCAGCGGAAACAGGGGGCCCCGGTTCTTCTACGAGCAGTACTTC	CASSGNRGPRFFYEQYF
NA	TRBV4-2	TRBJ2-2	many	TGTGCCAGCAGCCAAAGAACTAGCCCCGGGGAGCTGTTTTTT	CASSQRTSPGELFF
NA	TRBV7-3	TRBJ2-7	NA	TGCGCCAGCAGCCCCACCCCATCGGGCTACGAGCAGTACTTC	CASSPTPSGYEQYF
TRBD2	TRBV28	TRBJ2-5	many	TGTGCCAGCAGTTTTTCGGGAGGGATGGAGACCCAGTACTTC	CASSFSGGMETQYF
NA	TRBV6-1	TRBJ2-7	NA	TGTGCCAGCAGTGATCAGGACACTACAAACCCGAGGGAGCAGTACTTC	CASSDQDTTNPREQYF
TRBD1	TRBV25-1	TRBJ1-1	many	TGTGCCAGCAGCTTCTTTCAGGGGGAGAGTACTGAAGCTTTCTTT	CASSFFQGESTEAFF
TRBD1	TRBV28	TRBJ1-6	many	TGTGCCAGCAGCTTCCTCTCCGGGACAGGGGGGTCACCCCTCCACTTT	CASSFLSGTGGSPLHF
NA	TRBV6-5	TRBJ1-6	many	TGTGCCAGCAGTTTCCATGGTCCTAATTCACCCCTCCACTTT	CASSFHGPNSPLHF